These 22 T cell receptor beta chains came from one sample sequenced in a study of response to subunit inactivated influenza vaccine. TCRdb passed the RT-PCR reads through MiXCR, listing each CDR3 protein once. The sample lists 700,000 to 900,000 distinct CDR3 sequences, 21% occurring once. The sample in question was PBMCs from blood, obtained approximately 5 days after vaccination. The receptors originated from a man aged 45-60 years who received an inactivated influenza vaccine.

This chain links TRBV12-3 or TRBV12-4 with TRBJ1-5, with D unclear. CDR3 length equals 12 residues. Trimming took off 5 bases at V and 9 bases at J, with 11 bases between the two ends. The CDR3 DNA reads TGTGCCAGCAGTCGTCGCGTGGGGCCCCAGCATTTT. Translating it yields CASSRRVGPQHF.

The table lists this clonotype with a few counts. J is TRBJ2-1 and V is TRBV18; a weak D match, TRBD1 (6 bases). CDR3 size: 14 residues. Germline V gene data show CDR1 as KGHSH and CDR2 as LQKENI. V lost 5 bases, J lost 3 bases, and 11 bases lay in between. CDR3 loop: CASSRQDFYNEQFF. DNA for the CDR3: TGTGCCAGCTCAAGACAGGACTTCTACAATGAGCAGTTCTTC.

V and J are TRBV9 and TRBJ2-5; D may be TRBD2 (7 bases). Trimming pared 0 bases from V and 2 bases from J, leaving 11 bases between. The germline V gene encodes CDR1 SGDLS and CDR2 YYNGEE. The CDR3 has 15 residues. The CDR3 reads CASSVEGGNQETQYF. The DNA for the CDR3 is TGTGCCAGCAGCGTAGAGGGGGGGAATCAAGAGACCCAGTACTTC.

V and J are TRBV5-6 and TRBJ2-2, with 10 bases lining up with TRBD1. Germline lookup yields CDR1 SGHDT and CDR2 YYEEEE. Trimming at V came to 4 bases and at J to 5 bases, leaving 8 bases not matched to a gene. The CDR3 totals 16 residues. CDR3 region: CASSTFRTGGTGELFF. The DNA of the CDR3 is TGTGCCAGCAGCACCTTTAGGACAGGGGGAACCGGGGAGCTGTTTTTT.

Only a few counts were recorded for this clonotype. The chain recombines TRBV28 with TRBJ2-1, with D perhaps matching TRBD2 (6 bases). Germline V lookup: CDR1 MDHEN, CDR2 SYDVKM. Trimming left V 6 bases short and J 6 bases short, with 15 bases between. The CDR3 spans 14 residues. For the CDR3, the DNA is TGTGCCAGCAGCCCCACTAGCTTCGGCAATGAGCAGTTCTTC. It yields the protein CASSPTSFGNEQFF.

The V call is TRBV5-1, the J call TRBJ2-1; D call uncertain. The CDR3 extends over 13 amino acids. The germline CDR1 and CDR2 sequences are SGHRS and YFSETQ. V gave up 1 base and J gave up 9 bases, with 11 bases separating them. The CDR3 coding sequence is TGCGCCAGCAGCTTGTTTGTTTCCATTGAGCAGTTCTTC. Residues: CASSLFVSIEQFF. Looking up the rest from reference TRBV5-1 and TRBJ2-1 gives the full variable domain: KAGVTQTPRYLIKTRGQQVTLSCSPISGHRSVSWYQQTPGQGLQFLFEYFSETQRNKGNFPGRFSGRQFSNSRSEMNVSTLELGDSALYLCASSLFVSIEQFFGPGTRLTVL.

The rearrangement joins TRBV4-2 to TRBJ2-3, with D unclear. Per the germline V gene, CDR1 is LGHNA and CDR2 is YNFKEQ. V shed 0 bases and J shed 4 bases, with 11 bases lying between them. This CDR3 has 15 amino acids. CDR3 region: CASSQDLRLSDTQYF. CDR3 bases: TGTGCCAGCAGCCAAGACCTTAGGCTTTCAGATACGCAGTATTTT.

This clonotype was found a few times. The chain links TRBV12-3 or TRBV12-4 to TRBJ2-1; 10 nucleotides line up with TRBD2. This CDR3 contains 15 residues. V lost 2 bases and J lost 5; bases outside the gene matches: 3. CDR3 loop: CASSLIAGGHNEQFF. In DNA form, the CDR3 reads TGTGCCAGCAGTTTAATAGCGGGGGGTCACAATGAGCAGTTCTTC.

This clonotype was recorded only once. The chain carries TRBV25-1 and TRBJ2-7; D might be TRBD1 (5 bases). Germline V CDR1 and CDR2: MGHDK, SYGVNS. Between the trimmed V and J ends, which lost 4 bases and 0 bases, there was a span of 16 bases. The CDR3 covers 16 residues. The CDR3 region is CASSATAGFSSYEQYF. The CDR3 nucleotides are TGTGCCAGCAGTGCAACAGCAGGGTTCAGCTCCTACGAGCAGTACTTC.

The genes are TRBV14 and TRBJ2-3, with TRBD1 matching over 7 bases. The length of the CDR3 is 14 residues. Germline assignment: CDR1 SGHDN and CDR2 FVKESK. V lost 3 bases to trimming and J lost 5 bases; unmatched junction nucleotides: 5. The CDR3: CASSQDRQLDTQYF. CDR3 bases: TGTGCCAGCAGCCAGGACAGGCAGCTAGATACGCAGTATTTT.

This sequence joins TRBV6-2 or TRBV6-3 and TRBJ1-1; no definite D call. Trimming shortened V by 2 bases and J by 3 bases, and 10 bases separated the two germline ends. From germline, CDR1 is MNHEY and CDR2 SVGEGT. The CDR3 runs 14 residues. The CDR3 DNA follows: TGTGCCAGCAGTTACGGTCAGGTCCACACTGAAGCTTTCTTT. Protein: CASSYGQVHTEAFF.

The chain combines TRBV3-1 with TRBJ1-2, with D uncertain. Trimming left V 4 bases short and J 8 bases short, with 17 bases between. The germline V gene encodes CDR1 LGHDT and CDR2 YNNKEL (reference sequence). The CDR3 has 14 residues. The CDR3 nucleotides are TGTGCCAGCAGCCCCCGTTCCGGCCTGGGGGGCTACACCTTC. This gives the protein CASSPRSGLGGYTF.

This clonotype was detected a few times. The J gene is TRBJ2-7, the V gene TRBV5-6, with a possible D match to TRBD2 (5 bases). The V end was cut by 0 bases, the J end by 2 bases, with 12 bases between. The CDR3 is 15 residues long. The germline gives CDR1 SGHDT, CDR2 YYEEEE. The CDR3 nucleotides are TGTGCCAGCAGCTTGGGAGGGCGGCCCCCCTACGAGCAGTACTTC. It codes for CASSLGGRPPYEQYF.

This clonotype was observed a few times. The chain carries TRBV6-5 and TRBJ2-5; TRBD2 agrees at 10 bases. Per the germline V gene, CDR1 is MNHEY and CDR2 is SVGAGI. V shed 1 base, J shed 4 bases, and the junction held 3 bases outside the gene matches. CDR3 size: 15 residues. The CDR3 loop reads CASSYLASGRETQYF. The CDR3 DNA is TGTGCCAGCAGTTACTTGGCTAGCGGGAGAGAGACCCAGTACTTC.

V usage is TRBV7-2 and J usage is TRBJ1-1, with 7 bases identical to TRBD1. Germline trimming cut 4 bases from V and 7 bases from J; bases unmatched to any gene: 6. This CDR3 region has 13 residues. CDR1 is SGHTA, CDR2 FQGNSA, per germline. The CDR3 loop reads CASSYQGTVEAFF. As DNA, the CDR3 is TGTGCCAGCAGCTACCAGGGGACAGTTGAAGCTTTCTTT.

V and J are TRBV27 and TRBJ1-2, with 9 bases lining up with TRBD1. Trimming took 5 bases from V and 7 from J; bases not matched to a gene: 5. Germline values: CDR1 MNHEY, CDR2 SMNVEV (reference sequence). CDR3 length: 13 amino acids. CDR3 in amino acids: CASSPWTGAGYTF. As DNA, the CDR3 is TGTGCCAGCAGTCCGTGGACAGGGGCTGGCTACACCTTC.

This clonotype was recorded once. The V gene is TRBV11-2, the J gene TRBJ2-7, with D hard to call. Germline V gene data show CDR1 as SGHAT and CDR2 as FQNNGV. CDR3 length equals 11 residues. Trimming left V 2 bases short and J 10 bases short, with 9 bases between. The CDR3 nucleotides are TGTGCCAGCAGCTTATCGCTACGACAGTACTTC. This gives the protein CASSLSLRQYF. Full variable domain (outside the CDR3, taken from reference TRBV11-2 and TRBJ2-7): EAGVAQSPRYKIIEKRQSVAFWCNPISGHATLYWYQQILGQGPKLLIQFQNNGVVDDSQLPKDRFSAERLKGVDSTLKIQPAKLEDSAVYLCASSLSLRQYFGPGTRLTVT.

This clonotype was seen only a few times. The chain recombines TRBV7-2 with TRBJ2-3; perhaps TRBD2 as D (6 bases). The V gene's germline CDR1 is SGHTA and CDR2 FQGNSA. The V end was cut by 5 bases, the J end by 0 bases, with 15 bases between. The CDR3 runs 16 residues. CDR3 region: CASSTRDPPSTDTQYF. CDR3 coding DNA: TGTGCCAGCAGCACGCGGGACCCTCCGAGCACAGATACGCAGTATTTT.

The chain couples TRBV25-1 to TRBJ2-3; D gene ambiguous. The V and J ends lost 0 bases and 1 base respectively, with 5 bases between them. The CDR3 covers 14 residues. In germline, CDR1 is MGHDK, CDR2 SYGVNS. The CDR3 DNA follows: TGTGCCAGCAGTGAATACGGCGGCACAGATACGCAGTATTTT. It encodes CASSEYGGTDTQYF.

This clonotype occurred many times. The gene calls are TRBV5-6 and TRBJ2-1, with 12 bases lining up with TRBD1. The CDR3 spans 21 residues. V was pared by 2 bases and J by 6 bases, with 21 bases of the junction left unmatched. In germline, CDR1 is SGHDT, CDR2 YYEEEE. The CDR3 DNA reads as TGTGCCAGCAGCTTTTTTAACGCGGGACAGGGGGCATCAGTTGGTGTCAATGAGCAGTTCTTC. Protein sequence: CASSFFNAGQGASVGVNEQFF.

This clonotype turned up a few times. The V call is TRBV7-2, the J call TRBJ1-1; unclear D gene. Germline V gene lookup returns CDR1 SGHTA and CDR2 FQGNSA. CDR3 length: 14 amino acids. V lost 0 bases to trimming and J lost 5 bases, with 10 bases between them. DNA for the CDR3: TGTGCCAGCAGCTTAGCTGGGGTGCGAACTGAAGCTTTCTTT. Translating it yields CASSLAGVRTEAFF.

The gene calls are TRBV3-1 and TRBJ2-1, with D perhaps given as TRBD1 or TRBD2 (6 bases each). Trimming took 0 bases from V and 2 from J, leaving 14 bases between them. CDR3 length equals 17 residues. Per the germline V gene, CDR1 is LGHDT and CDR2 is YNNKEL (reference sequence). The CDR3 nucleotides are TGTGCCAGCAGCCAAGATAGTACGGGGGCTGCCTACAATGAGCAGTTCTTC. Protein sequence: CASSQDSTGAAYNEQFF.